A selection of T cell receptor beta chains follows, all from one sample in a study of blood T cell repertoires in COVID-19. Sequencing was performed with immunoSEQ multiplex PCR; in TCRdb, only in-frame clones are kept and a portion is missing. The table includes 220,000 or so clones, 82% detected once. Input material: PBMCs or T cells enriched from blood (not recorded which). The receptors originated from a woman aged 55-70 years who had recovered from COVID-19. Each CDR3 is given without its conserved first and last residue. A row's size may be missing; if present it is once, few, many or a size class.

V	J	size	CDR3
TRBV2	TRBJ1-6	-	ASSLGSGVYNSPLH
TRBV5-1	TRBJ1-6	few	ASSLLPLSGSNSPLH
TRBV5-1	TRBJ1-1	-	ASSLTGRAEAF
TRBV10-1	TRBJ1-2	-	ASRGGQDGYT
TRBV11-2	TRBJ1-5	-	ASSLDGRGNQPQH
TRBV7-7	TRBJ2-3	-	ASSLSVVSTDTQY
TRBV27	TRBJ1-2	-	ASTTTGAFGYT
TRBV10-1	TRBJ1-3	once	ASSEGTGSGNTIY
TRBV18	TRBJ2-2	few	ASSPPARGELF
TRBV5-6	TRBJ2-2	-	ASSFISYTGELF
TRBV11-2	TRBJ1-4	-	ASSNDGITNEKLF
TRBV30	TRBJ1-1	-	ALRGQPNTEAF
TRBV10-2	TRBJ1-6	-	ASRDRAYNSPLH
TRBV3-1/TRBV3-2	TRBJ2-1	-	ASSQGRGSYNEQF
TRBV25-1	TRBJ1-3	-	ASSEVDRVGNTIY
TRBV5-1	TRBJ1-4	-	ASSSGVGDEKLF
TRBV5-1	TRBJ1-4	-	ASSLAVTEKLF
TRBV6-2/TRBV6-3	TRBJ2-1	once	ASSPGLGQGGNNEQF